This TCR beta chain is drawn from a study of cytomegalovirus exposure and HLA in healthy donors. Worth noting for this clone: Its antigen is still unknown.

This PCR relied on a set of 60 Vbeta primers and 13 Jbeta primers. Clones were sequenced by immunoSEQ multiplex PCR, and TCRdb holds only the in-frame ones, with some missing. The sample holds approximately 160,000 clones, approximately 67% seen once. CDR3 size: 14 residues. The germline CDR1 and CDR2 sequences are SGHTA and FQGNSA. Trimming cost V 3 bases and J 3 bases; bases outside gene matches: 2. There were likely unrecorded immune exposures, though donors were nominally healthy when sampled. Overall study results and limits: In a later analysis, most CMV-associated TCR beta chains appeared HLA-restricted. A later examination showed that TCR association rates differed by HLA locus, with DRB1 most and HLA-C fewest. Earlier results showed most TCR beta V segments being productive about 87% or about 30% of the time.

The rearrangement uses TRBV7-2 and TRBJ2-1; 7 nucleotides match TRBD2. This TCR came from a woman younger than 30 in good health and CMV-seropositive. The material sequenced was PBMCs. This CDR3 reads CASSFGLDYNEQFF. CDR3 sequence (DNA): TGTGCCAGCAGCTTTGGACTAGACTACAATGAGCAGTTCTTC.